Listed here are 5 T cell receptor beta chains from one sample, sequenced in a study of long-term antiretroviral therapy in people with HIV. An immunoSEQ assay, version v3.0, was performed at survey level. Measured with immunoSEQ multiplex PCR; TCRdb has only the in-frame clones, and not every one. Of about 24,000 clones in the sample, roughly 87% were seen once. The starting material was unsorted PBMCs, obtained 1.8 years before starting antiretroviral therapy. The receptors were gathered from a man aged 45-65 years with HIV.

The chain links TRBV15 to TRBJ1-6, with D maybe TRBD1 (5 bases). Trimming cost V 5 bases and J 9 bases, with 23 bases left between them. CDR3 length: 17 residues. Germline assignment: CDR1 LNHNV and CDR2 YYDKDF (reference sequence). The CDR3 DNA is TGTGCCACCAGCGAGCCTAAAAGGGGTCGGGGGGTTTCACCCCTCCACTTT. Amino acid sequence: CATSEPKRGRGVSPLHF.

The CDR3 sequence: CASSGALFPTDTQYF. In nucleotides, the CDR3 is TGTGCCAGCAGTGGCGCCCTATTCCCCACAGATACGCAGTATTTT. The V gene is TRBV5-4, the J gene TRBJ2-3; D ambiguous. Germline CDR1 and CDR2: SGHNT and YYREEE (reference sequence). CDR3 length: 15 amino acids. Trimming removed 5 bases from V and 2 bases from J, with 15 bases in between.

The chain is built from TRBV9 and TRBJ1-6; D remains unclear. The CDR3 sequence is 17 residues long. V was shortened by 3 bases and J by 7 bases, with 20 bases between the two germline ends. The germline V gene encodes CDR1 SGDLS and CDR2 YYNGEE. The CDR3 DNA reads as TGTGCCAGCAGCGCCCGGGCCACCCTGAAGCCCAATTCACCCCTCCACTTT. Translation gives CASSARATLKPNSPLHF. The full variable domain, with the rest looked up from reference TRBV9 and TRBJ1-6, is DSGVTQTPKHLITATGQRVTLRCSPRSGDLSVYWYQQSLDQGLQFLIQYYNGEERAKGNILERFSAQQFPDLHSELNLSSLELGDSALYFCASSARATLKPNSPLHFGNGTRLTVT.

This chain connects TRBV30 to TRBJ1-2, with TRBD1 identical over 7 bases. With 3 bases clipped from V and 7 bases from J, the junction kept 8 bases outside the gene matches. From germline, CDR1 is GTSNPN and CDR2 SVGIG (reference sequence). CDR3 length: 13 residues. This CDR3 is CAWSEGAGIGYTF. The DNA of the CDR3 is TGTGCCTGGAGCGAGGGGGCAGGTATTGGCTACACCTTC. Complete variable domain (other parts from reference TRBV30 and TRBJ1-2): SQTIHQWPATLVQPVGSPLSLECTVEGTSNPNLYWYRQAAGRGLQLLFYSVGIGQISSEVPQNLSASRPQDRQFILSSKKLLLSDSGFYLCAWSEGAGIGYTFGSGTRLTVV.

This sequence joins TRBV6-1 and TRBJ1-5; D may be TRBD1 (5 bases). Germline-derived CDR1 and CDR2 are MNHNS and SASEGT. V shed 3 bases and J shed 2 bases, with 14 bases lying between them. This CDR3 comprises 16 residues. Here the CDR3 reads CASSDIIRGGNQPQHF. CDR3 DNA: TGTGCCAGCAGTGATATTATTCGGGGGGGCAATCAGCCCCAGCATTTT.